The following is a T cell receptor beta chain sequence with its context. The specificity of this receptor is unknown. No base quality values were provided; no much bigger clone lies one nucleotide off. These data come from a study of T cells in Graves' hyperthyroidism and ophthalmopathy (dated by TCRdb to about 2019). Broadly, across the study: Peripheral blood samples were taken at the time of initial diagnosis, prior to any treatment. After blood sampling, hyperthyroidism patients were treated with methimazole at a starting dose of 30 mg daily, and ophthalmopathy patients were treated with high-dose intravenous methylprednisolone. Prospective prediction of ophthalmopathy was tested in an independent validation cohort of some 20 hyperthyroidism patients and 17 patients who later progressed to ophthalmopathy. The paper describes TCR Vbeta CDR3 sequencing of 135 peripheral blood samples, made up of 43 ophthalmopathy patients, around 78 hyperthyroidism patients and some 17 progressor patients. The 75 to 100 discovery patients were divided at random into training and test sets in a 7:3 ratio. A discovery cohort of about 95 patients, approximately 45 with Graves' ophthalmopathy and over 55 with stable Graves' hyperthyroidism, was used to find distinguishing TCR V-J signatures. The study also compared thyroid tissue and blood T-cell repertoires from 6 or 7 Graves' hyperthyroidism patients. Overall study results and their limits: In validation, the model predicted progression to ophthalmopathy with approximately 71% sensitivity and approximately 74% specificity, a median of 6.5 months before onset. A model built on a 13 V-J signature distinguished ophthalmopathy from stable hyperthyroidism, reaching approximately 89% sensitivity and about 81% specificity in cross-validation and 80%/75% in testing. Sample size was not statistically predetermined, and investigators were not blinded to group allocation. Most expanded thyroid clonotypes (frequency above 0.001) were also detected in blood, suggesting blood repertoires may reflect thyroid immune responses.

TCR beta CDR3 regions were amplified from RNA transcripts. A first-round RT-PCR of the TCR CDR3 used the HTBI primer set with the Qiagen OneStep RT-PCR kit. The libraries were constructed in a second round of multiplex PCR and then size-selected and purified. Paired-end sequencing of the libraries was performed with 100 bp reads on an Illumina HiSeq2000. The original methods were these. SOAPnuke was used to process the raw data, with reads discarded if the reads contained adapters or uncalled bases, had a mean Phred below 15, or lacked an exact constant-primer or identifier match. COPE v1.2.5 was used to merge high-quality paired reads, and clonotypes were defined as unique nucleotide sequences. MiTCR v1.1 was used to align clonotypes to the IMGT TRBV, TRBD and TRBJ reference segments. The analysis was restricted to V-J combinations with a frequency above 0.0001, which together covered around 99% of the repertoires. A TCS score was defined as the ratio between F50 (clonal expansion) and ExV (chaos), using BLOSUM62-based TCRdist between CDR3 peptides within each V-J. Welch's t-statistics and random forest reduced approximately 520 V-J features to 13, which were used in a naive Bayes classifier (R e1071). The raw public data were reprocessed by TCRdb itself: fastp quality trimming at Q25, MiXCR clonotype calling, in-frame beta chains only. Rows matching on CDR3 protein sequence are summarized as one entry with the most common DNA and genes. V and J calls and clone size were set by TCRdb, not the authors. In this sample the table shows hundreds of thousands of distinct CDR3 sequences, about 15% of which occur a single time. The top ten clones comprise around 12% of the sample.

In the ophthalmopathy patients, disease was moderately to severely active, with a Clinical Activity Score of 3 or more, a NOSPECS grade of 4 or more, and a duration of less than 3 months. Exclusion was applied to patients with uncontrolled infections, other autoimmune diseases, pregnancy or lactation. Diagnoses relied on clinical symptoms, serum thyroxine and TRAb, thyroid ultrasound and orbital computed tomography. PBMCs were separated from under 12 ml of fresh peripheral blood using Ficoll-Paque density gradient centrifugation. Total RNA was extracted with Trizol reagent, and quality was checked on an Agilent 2100 Bioanalyzer. Its CDR3 holds 15 amino acids, cysteine through phenylalanine. CDR3 DNA is the only sequence kept; it has 45 bases, read in frame from the first base. Trimming costs V 4 bases and J 1 base, and their ends lie 14 bases apart. The germline V gene yields SGHDT for CDR1 and YYEEEE for CDR2.

The specimen sequenced was blood. This chain is built from TRBV5-6 and TRBJ2-5; there is no confident call for the D gene. The clonotype was recovered from a woman aged 45-65 years with Graves' ophthalmopathy. DNA sequence: TGTGCCAGCAGCCCCAAGGGCAGGTTCCAAGAGACCCAGTACTTC. It translates to CASSPKGRFQETQYF.